This entry concerns a single T cell receptor beta chain. This sample is drawn from a study of CD8 T cells in Susac syndrome. Random hexamers primed reverse transcription of about 0.45 to 1 ug RNA. TCRdb independently ran MiXCR on the immunoSEQ multiplex PCR reads; one entry per CDR3 protein. Of 170,000 or so distinct CDR3 sequences in the sample, under 95% were seen once. The CDR3 consists of 13 residues. The germline V gene has CDR1 SGHDN and CDR2 FVKESK. V lost 4 bases and J lost 6, with 7 bases in between. The chain couples TRBV14 to TRBJ1-6; D ambiguous. The TCR was taken from a human donor with multiple sclerosis. Material: CD4+ T cells from PBMCs. This CDR3 is CASSPRSNSPLHF. The CDR3 DNA follows: TGTGCCAGCAGCCCTCGTAGTAATTCACCCCTCCACTTT.